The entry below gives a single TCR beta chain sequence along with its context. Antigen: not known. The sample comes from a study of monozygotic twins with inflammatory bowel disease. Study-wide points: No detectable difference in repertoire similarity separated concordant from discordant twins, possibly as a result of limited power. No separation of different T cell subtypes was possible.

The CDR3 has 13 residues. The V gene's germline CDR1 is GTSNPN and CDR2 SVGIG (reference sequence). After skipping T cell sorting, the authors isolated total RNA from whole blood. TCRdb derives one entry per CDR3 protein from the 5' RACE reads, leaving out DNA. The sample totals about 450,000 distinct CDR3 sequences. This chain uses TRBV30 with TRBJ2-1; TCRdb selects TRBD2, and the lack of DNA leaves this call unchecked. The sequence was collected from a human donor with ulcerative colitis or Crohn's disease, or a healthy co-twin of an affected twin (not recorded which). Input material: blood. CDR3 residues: CVPAGVGYNEQFF. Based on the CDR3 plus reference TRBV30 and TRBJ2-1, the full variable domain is SQTIHQWPATLVQPVGSPLSLECTVEGTSNPNLYWYRQAAGRGLQLLFYSVGIGQISSEVPQNLSASRPQDRQFILSSKKLLLSDSGFYLCVPAGVGYNEQFFGPGTRLTVL.